Following are 3 T cell receptor beta chains from one sample sequenced in a study of lymphopenia after photon versus proton radiotherapy. TCRdb keeps only in-frame clones here, not all; method: immunoSEQ multiplex PCR. The repertoire holds 150,000 to 200,000 clones, with about 88% as singletons. Sequenced here: peripheral blood, sampled from a patient treated with photon-based radiotherapy. These receptor sequences come from a middle-aged man with gastric cancer.

The V call is TRBV6-5, the J call TRBJ1-2, with a tentative D call TRBD1 (6 bases). This CDR3 comprises 13 residues. Germline CDR1 MNHEY, CDR2 SVGAGI. V dropped 2 bases and J dropped 3 bases, with 7 bases sitting between them. The CDR3 bases are TGTGCCAGCAGTTACGGACAGTACTATGGCTACACCTTC. Translation: CASSYGQYYGYTF.

The chain carries TRBV5-1 and TRBJ2-7; the D is unclear. Germline CDR1 reads SGHRS; CDR2 reads YFSETQ. The V gene lost 4 bases and the J gene lost 3 bases, with 14 bases spanning the gap. The CDR3 runs to 14 residues. The CDR3: CASSPQKIYYEQYF. The CDR3 region has the DNA TGCGCCAGCAGCCCGCAGAAGATTTACTACGAGCAGTACTTC.

As to this clone: Other nucleotide sequences from this sample produce the same CDR3. This chain links TRBV30 with TRBJ2-7; D is perhaps TRBD2 (5 bases). V was clipped by 8 bases and J by 2 bases, with 13 bases between them. Looked up from germline, CDR1 is GTSNPN and CDR2 is SVGIG (reference sequence). The CDR3 runs 12 residues. For the CDR3, the DNA is TGTGCCGCCTCCGGGAATCCCTACGAGCAGTACTTC. It translates to CAASGNPYEQYF.